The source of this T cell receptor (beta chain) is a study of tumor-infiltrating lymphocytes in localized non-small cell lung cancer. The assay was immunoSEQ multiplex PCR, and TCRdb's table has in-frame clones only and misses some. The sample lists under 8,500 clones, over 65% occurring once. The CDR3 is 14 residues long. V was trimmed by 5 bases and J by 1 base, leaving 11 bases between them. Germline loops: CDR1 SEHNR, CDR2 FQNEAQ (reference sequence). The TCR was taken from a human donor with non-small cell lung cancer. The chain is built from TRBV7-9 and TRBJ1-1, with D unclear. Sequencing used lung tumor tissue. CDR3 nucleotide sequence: TGTGCCAGCAGCCCCCAATTCCCGAACACTGAAGCTTTCTTT. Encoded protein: CASSPQFPNTEAFF.